This TCR beta chain was documented in a study of CD8+ T cells in alopecia areata. For the study at large: Oral tofacitinib, 5 to 10 mg twice daily, was given in an open-label trial.

This CDR3 comprises 13 residues. The germline V gene encodes CDR1 SEHNR and CDR2 FQNEAQ (reference sequence). V gave up 5 bases and J gave up 6 bases, with 11 bases separating them. The study's findings and limits: Lesional scalp, notably in alopecia totalis/universalis, had clonality above that of normal scalp. Both scalp clonality and the expanded CD8+ clones among the top 100 showed a significant decrease with tofacitinib.

This clone was seen more than once but under ten times. Its specificity is unknown. Treatment reported: oral pan-JAK inhibitor, 5-10 mg twice daily. Once RNA had been extracted, it was reverse transcribed into cDNA to act as the sequencing template. Libraries were prepared by immunoSEQ multiplex PCR; TCRdb keeps only in-frame clonotypes and omits some of them. The data hold 160,000 or so clones, with roughly 60% observed a single time. The source is a human donor with alopecia areata. The chain recombines TRBV7-9 with TRBJ1-5; D is perhaps TRBD1 (5 bases). Sequenced here: CD4+ T cells sorted from blood, sampled at approximately week 56, from a patient treated with tofacitinib. This chain's CDR3 is CASSRGGSQPQHF. As DNA, the CDR3 is TGTGCCAGCAGCCGCGGGGGGAGTCAGCCCCAGCATTTT.